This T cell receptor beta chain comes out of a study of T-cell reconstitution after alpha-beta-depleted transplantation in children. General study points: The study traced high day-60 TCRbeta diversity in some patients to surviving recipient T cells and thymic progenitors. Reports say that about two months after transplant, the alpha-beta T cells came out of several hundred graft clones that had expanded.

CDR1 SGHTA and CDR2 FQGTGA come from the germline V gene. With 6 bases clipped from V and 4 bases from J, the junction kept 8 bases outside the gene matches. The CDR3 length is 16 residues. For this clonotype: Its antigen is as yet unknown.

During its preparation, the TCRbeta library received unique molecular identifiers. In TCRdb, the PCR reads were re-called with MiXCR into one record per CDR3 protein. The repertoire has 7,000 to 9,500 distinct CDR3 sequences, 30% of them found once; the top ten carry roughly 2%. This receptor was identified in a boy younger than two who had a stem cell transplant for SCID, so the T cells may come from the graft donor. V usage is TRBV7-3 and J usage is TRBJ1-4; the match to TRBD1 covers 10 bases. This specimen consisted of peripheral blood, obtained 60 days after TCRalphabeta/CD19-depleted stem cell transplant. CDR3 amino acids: CASRRQGAPLNEKLFF. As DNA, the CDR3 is TGTGCCAGCAGGCGACAGGGGGCGCCCCTTAATGAAAAACTGTTTTTT.